This T cell receptor (beta chain) was recorded in a study of shared clonotypes between healthy human individuals. Turning to the study itself: A donor's plate count was three for CD4 naive and three for CD4 memory; CD8 naive had two and CD8 memory one.

The study's findings and limits: Genetic and exposure-history diversity was limited by the few donors. Only blood underwent sampling, and tissue repertoires likely differ.

About this clone itself: Antigen unknown. Other nucleotide sequences in the sample specify the same CDR3.

The assay was immunoSEQ multiplex PCR, and TCRdb's table has in-frame clones only and misses some. The sample has some 1 million clones; about 70% are singletons. There are 14 residues in the CDR3. Per germline, CDR1 SGDLS and CDR2 YYNGEE. V gave up 4 bases and J gave up 2 bases, with 13 bases separating them. The source material was memory CD4+ T cells sorted from blood. Described subset: CD45RA-negative fraction. This sequence originates from a man aged 18 to 29 in good health. This sequence joins TRBV9 and TRBJ2-7; D perhaps matches TRBD1 (6 bases). The CDR3 reads CASSPGTPPYEQYF. CDR3 DNA: TGTGCCAGCAGCCCCGGGACACCACCCTACGAGCAGTACTTC.